These 9 T cell receptor beta chains originate from one sample sequenced in a study of somatic mutations in cytotoxic T cells in rheumatoid arthritis. Clones were sequenced by immunoSEQ multiplex PCR, and TCRdb holds only the in-frame ones, with some missing. Of 15,000 to 20,000 clones listed, around 70% are singletons. The source material was CD8+ T cells sorted from blood. The receptors here all came from a man in his fifties or sixties in good health.

The J gene is TRBJ2-2, the V gene TRBV27, with 10 nucleotides matching TRBD1. The CDR3 extends over 14 amino acids. CDR1 is MNHEY, CDR2 SMNVEV, per germline (reference sequence). With V trimmed by 5 bases and J by 6 bases, 3 bases remained unmatched. The DNA for the CDR3 is TGTGCCAGCAGTCCAGGGACAGGGGCCGGGGAGCTGTTTTTT. The encoded protein is CASSPGTGAGELFF.

The chain recombines TRBV7-9 with TRBJ2-7; TRBD2 agrees at 8 bases. CDR1 and CDR2 (germline): SEHNR, FQNEAQ (reference sequence). Unmatched junction bases numbered 8, after V lost 10 bases and J lost 0 bases. The CDR3 spans 14 residues. DNA of the CDR3: TGTGCCACCATGGTAGCGGGACACTCCTACGAGCAGTACTTC. Residues: CATMVAGHSYEQYF.

This clone came up once. The chain uses TRBV4-1 and TRBJ2-5, with a weak D call TRBD2 (6 bases). The CDR3 contains 14 residues. V gave up 0 bases and J gave up 10 bases, with 15 bases separating them. The germline gives CDR1 MGHRA, CDR2 YSYEKL. This CDR3 reads CASSQELEGPHQYF. CDR3 sequence (DNA): TGCGCCAGCAGCCAAGAATTGGAGGGGCCCCACCAGTACTTC.

J is TRBJ1-2 and V is TRBV18; 9 nucleotides agree with TRBD1. J gave up 2 bases and V 3 bases, and 4 bases lay outside the gene matches. This CDR3 region has 15 residues. Germline-derived CDR1 and CDR2 are KGHSH and LQKENI. The chain's CDR3 is CASSPDRGSNYGYTF. The DNA of the CDR3 is TGTGCCAGCTCACCCGACAGGGGGTCGAACTATGGCTACACCTTC.

The CDR3 protein is CASRENRGLRKGAFF. The CDR3 DNA reads as TGTGCCAGCAGAGAAAACAGGGGGCTCCGGAAGGGAGCTTTCTTT. The chain employs TRBV6-6 and TRBJ1-1, with TRBD1 matching over 9 bases. Germline-derived CDR1 and CDR2 are MNHNY and SVGAGI (reference sequence). This CDR3 spans 15 amino acids. With V trimmed by 6 bases and J by 10 bases, 15 bases remained unmatched.

In this sample, this clone turned up a few times. The V call is TRBV7-6, the J call TRBJ1-5, with D tentatively TRBD1 (5 bases). Germline-derived CDR1 and CDR2 are SGHVS and FNYEAQ. Trimming stripped 5 bases from V and 9 bases from J, with 14 bases between. The CDR3 loop spans 13 amino acids. The CDR3 region is CASSGGGVLPQHF. The CDR3, as DNA: TGTGCCAGCAGCGGAGGAGGGGTTTTGCCCCAGCATTTT.

This clone was recorded once. The rearrangement links TRBV9 to TRBJ2-3; 9 nucleotides line up with TRBD2. The CDR3 is 14 amino acids. With V trimmed by 0 bases and J by 6 bases, 2 bases remained unmatched. Germline V lookup: CDR1 SGDLS, CDR2 YYNGEE. The CDR3 is CASSVEGLADTQYF. In DNA form, the CDR3 reads TGTGCCAGCAGCGTAGAGGGACTAGCCGATACGCAGTATTTT.

The chain joins TRBV19 to TRBJ2-4; 7 nucleotides align to TRBD2. The trim removed 3 bases at V and 9 bases at J, leaving 5 bases unmatched. This CDR3 is 13 amino acids long. Germline V gene sequence: CDR1 LNHDA, CDR2 SQIVND (reference sequence). The CDR3 DNA sequence: TGTGCCAGTAGTATCGGGGGGTTGGGCATTCAGTACTTC. It translates to CASSIGGLGIQYF.

The chain uses TRBV11-2 and TRBJ2-7; 8 nucleotides line up with TRBD1. The length of the CDR3 is 15 residues. Germline values: CDR1 SGHAT, CDR2 FQNNGV. V gave up 0 bases and J gave up 2 bases; unmatched junction bases: 3. Here the CDR3 DNA reads TGTGCCAGCAGCTTAGACGCAGGGGGCCCCTACGAGCAGTACTTC. Residues: CASSLDAGGPYEQYF.